The 30 T cell receptor beta chains in this list originate from one sample, sequenced in a study of a mutant IDH1 vaccine in newly diagnosed glioma. Antigen specificity for these receptors is unknown. Sample time point: week 11, during vaccination. One vaccine dose held 300 ug of mutant IDH1 20-mer peptide and came with topical imiquimod. TCRdb keeps only in-frame clones here, not all; method: immunoSEQ multiplex PCR. This table has tens of thousands of clones, 84% appearing once. Here the sequenced sample was PBMCs, taken from a glioma patient whose treatment included an IDH1 peptide vaccine. The source of these receptors is a young man with glioma.

This rearrangement joins TRBV11-2 to TRBJ1-6; D may be TRBD1 (6 bases). The CDR3 is made up of 13 amino acids. V shed 5 bases and J shed 5 bases, with 7 bases lying between them. Germline V lookup: CDR1 SGHAT, CDR2 FQNNGV. The CDR3 DNA sequence: TGTGCCAGCAGCGGGGACAATAATTCACCCCTCCACTTT. Protein: CASSGDNNSPLHF.

The rearrangement links TRBV4-3 to TRBJ2-2; D perhaps matches TRBD1 (5 bases). The length of the CDR3 is 15 residues. Germline V CDR1 and CDR2: LGHNA, YSLEER. Deletions cut 1 base from V and 6 bases from J, with 12 bases between. The CDR3 nucleotides are TGCGCCAGCAGCCAAGGTCTCCCAGGGTCCGGGGAGCTGTTTTTT. This gives the protein CASSQGLPGSGELFF.

With regard to this clone: This specimen includes other DNA sequences encoding the same CDR3. The chain carries TRBV2 and TRBJ1-3; no definite D call. Germline CDR1 SNHLY, CDR2 FYNNEI. The CDR3 is 16 residues long. The V end was cut by 2 bases, the J end by 0 bases, with 11 bases between. CDR3: CASSESGESSGNTIYF. As DNA, the CDR3 is TGTGCCAGCAGTGAATCTGGGGAGAGCTCTGGAAACACCATATATTTT.

V is TRBV5-1 and J is TRBJ1-1; the match to TRBD1 covers 10 bases. Germline V lookup: CDR1 SGHRS, CDR2 YFSETQ. J was trimmed by 6 bases and V by 6 bases; bases with no gene match: 8. CDR3 length: 14 residues. The CDR3 DNA follows: TGCGCCAGCACCCCGGACAGGGGGATCGCTGAAGCTTTCTTT. This translates into CASTPDRGIAEAFF.

V usage is TRBV11-3 and J usage is TRBJ1-1; D remains ambiguous. The germline V gene encodes CDR1 SGHNT and CDR2 YENEEA. Trimming took 1 base from V and 10 from J, leaving 13 bases between them. The length of the CDR3 is 13 residues. The CDR3 nucleotides read TGTGCCAGCAGCTTAGGGCCTGCTGGCGGAGCTTTCTTT. Translation gives CASSLGPAGGAFF.

The J gene is TRBJ2-5, the V gene TRBV18; 9 nucleotides agree with TRBD1. The better agreement between TRBJ2-7 and the DNA end casts doubt on the J call. The CDR3 loop spans 17 amino acids. Germline V lookup: CDR1 KGHSH, CDR2 LQKENI. CDR3 sequence reads: CASSPELSGTGKDEQYF. The CDR3 DNA reads as TGTGCCAGCTCACCCGAGTTATCCGGGACAGGGAAGGACGAGCAGTACTTC.

J is TRBJ2-2 and V is TRBV2; no definite D call. Germline CDR1 SNHLY, CDR2 FYNNEI. The CDR3 length is 13 residues. V dropped 2 bases and J dropped 6 bases, with 7 bases sitting between them. Here the CDR3 reads CASSELAAGELFF. In DNA form, the CDR3 reads TGTGCCAGCAGTGAACTGGCGGCCGGGGAGCTGTTTTTT.

This clone has only one observation. The rearrangement joins TRBV6-5 to TRBJ2-3; 9 bases line up with TRBD2. This CDR3 is 16 amino acids long. J lost 6 bases, V lost 0 bases, and 7 bases had no gene match. CDR1 is MNHEY and CDR2 is SVGAGI in the germline V gene. The DNA of the CDR3 is TGTGCCAGCAGTTACTCGGCGGGAGGGCCTGGTGATACGCAGTATTTT. It codes for CASSYSAGGPGDTQYF.

This chain links TRBV5-1 with TRBJ2-3, with 13 bases fitting TRBD2. From germline, CDR1 is SGHRS and CDR2 YFSETQ. This CDR3 has 16 residues. J gave up 3 bases and V 4 bases, and 5 bases lay outside the gene matches. This chain's CDR3 is CASSPGGLAGTDTQYF. The DNA for the CDR3 is TGCGCCAGCAGCCCGGGGGGACTAGCGGGAACAGATACGCAGTATTTT. The variable domain in full, with the rest retrieved from reference TRBV5-1 and TRBJ2-3, is KAGVTQTPRYLIKTRGQQVTLSCSPISGHRSVSWYQQTPGQGLQFLFEYFSETQRNKGNFPGRFSGRQFSNSRSEMNVSTLELGDSALYLCASSPGGLAGTDTQYFGPGTRLTVL.

The gene calls are TRBV6-1 and TRBJ2-7; D remains ambiguous. Germline values: CDR1 MNHNS, CDR2 SASEGT. This CDR3 comprises 13 residues. Trimming took off 2 bases at V and 11 bases at J, with 16 bases between the two ends. The CDR3 nucleotides are TGTGCCAGCAGTGAACTGGAGAGCTTAAATGAGTACTTC. Translated: CASSELESLNEYF.

The chain couples TRBV11-2 to TRBJ2-1; possibly TRBD2 for D (6 bases). Per the germline V gene, CDR1 is SGHAT and CDR2 is FQNNGV. The CDR3 length is 12 residues. Trimming stripped 5 bases from V and 13 bases from J, with 15 bases between. The CDR3 loop reads CASSEGRGTQFF. For the CDR3, the DNA is TGTGCCAGCAGCGAGGGGCGGGGAACACAGTTCTTC.

This clone was seen a single time. J is TRBJ2-7 and V is TRBV7-9; tentatively, D is TRBD2 (5 bases). Germline V lookup: CDR1 SEHNR, CDR2 FQNEAQ (reference sequence). The CDR3 has 13 amino acids. Trimming removed 5 bases from V and 4 bases from J, with 12 bases in between. The DNA for the CDR3 is TGTGCCAGCAGCCCCCACCGGGGATACGAGCAGTACTTC. Protein sequence: CASSPHRGYEQYF.

This clone was counted a few times. The chain is built from TRBV11-2 and TRBJ1-2; D is ambiguous. V was clipped by 0 bases and J by 6 bases, with 5 bases between them. Germline V gene sequence: CDR1 SGHAT, CDR2 FQNNGV. This CDR3 contains 12 residues. CDR3 sequence (DNA): TGTGCCAGCAGCTTAGATCAGCATGGCTACACCTTC. Translating it yields CASSLDQHGYTF. The whole variable domain, filled in from reference TRBV11-2 and TRBJ1-2, reads EAGVAQSPRYKIIEKRQSVAFWCNPISGHATLYWYQQILGQGPKLLIQFQNNGVVDDSQLPKDRFSAERLKGVDSTLKIQPAKLEDSAVYLCASSLDQHGYTFGSGTRLTVV.

This clone has a single count. The gene calls are TRBV10-1 and TRBJ1-1, with unresolved D. V lost 6 bases and J lost 3, with 11 bases in between. This CDR3 spans 13 amino acids. The V gene's germline CDR1 is WNHNN and CDR2 SYGVQD (reference sequence). DNA for the CDR3: TGCGCCAGCAGCATTGACCGGTACACTGAAGCTTTCTTT. This sequence encodes CASSIDRYTEAFF.

The rearrangement joins TRBV18 to TRBJ2-1; TRBD2 is a possible D gene (6 bases). In germline, CDR1 is KGHSH, CDR2 LQKENI. V lost 4 bases, J lost 14 bases, and 21 bases lay in between. This CDR3 is built from 14 residues. The DNA of the CDR3 is TGTGCCAGCTCACTATTAGATTCCGGGACTGATGAGTTCTTC. It yields the protein CASSLLDSGTDEFF.

The rearrangement links TRBV9 to TRBJ2-1; tentatively, D is TRBD2 (6 bases). The germline CDR1 and CDR2 sequences are SGDLS and YYNGEE. The V and J ends lost 4 bases and 1 base respectively, with 30 bases between them. The CDR3 spans 21 residues. The CDR3 sequence: CASSLTPVREVADGSYNEQFF. The CDR3 DNA is TGTGCCAGCAGCCTTACACCTGTCCGAGAGGTAGCGGATGGGTCCTACAATGAGCAGTTCTTC. The full variable domain, completed using reference TRBV9 and TRBJ2-1, is DSGVTQTPKHLITATGQRVTLRCSPRSGDLSVYWYQQSLDQGLQFLIQYYNGEERAKGNILERFSAQQFPDLHSELNLSSLELGDSALYFCASSLTPVREVADGSYNEQFFGPGTRLTVL.

For the CDR3, the DNA is TGTGCCAGTAGTATCGATGGGTCCTACGAGCAGTACTTC. Protein sequence: CASSIDGSYEQYF. The J gene is TRBJ2-7, the V gene TRBV19, with D uncertain. Germline assignment: CDR1 LNHDA and CDR2 SQIVND (reference sequence). V was pared by 3 bases and J by 1 base, with 7 bases between. This CDR3 has 13 residues.

The chain combines TRBV29-1 with TRBJ2-3, with D maybe TRBD1 (7 bases). The CDR3 extends over 16 amino acids. The V gene lost 5 bases and the J gene lost 1 base, with 19 bases spanning the gap. The V gene's germline CDR1 is SQVTM and CDR2 ANQGSEA. CDR3 loop: CSVKGAGQLGTDTQYF. The CDR3 DNA is TGCAGCGTTAAAGGGGCGGGACAGCTAGGCACAGATACGCAGTATTTT.

The rearrangement uses TRBV4-1 and TRBJ1-4; 8 positions match TRBD1. Losses at the gene ends were 0 bases for V and 2 bases for J; bases not matched to a gene: 2. This CDR3 has 16 residues. Germline CDR1 reads MGHRA; CDR2 reads YSYEKL. The DNA for the CDR3 is TGCGCCAGCAGCCAAGATAGGACAGGGACTAATGAAAAACTGTTTTTT. Translated: CASSQDRTGTNEKLFF.

The rearrangement joins TRBV19 to TRBJ1-1, with D tentatively TRBD1 (5 bases). From germline, CDR1 is LNHDA and CDR2 SQIVND (reference sequence). The length of the CDR3 is 15 residues. The V and J ends lost 6 bases and 3 bases respectively, with 17 bases between them. CDR3 in DNA: TGTGCCAGTAGCCCACTACCAGGGTCGGACACTGAAGCTTTCTTT. It codes for CASSPLPGSDTEAFF.

This clone was counted a few times. The chain has TRBV18 and TRBJ1-5; D gene ambiguous. V lost 2 bases and J lost 7, with 15 bases in between. CDR1 is KGHSH and CDR2 is LQKENI in the germline V gene. The CDR3 is 15 residues long. This CDR3 is CASSPGGPSEQPQHF. The CDR3 nucleotides read TGTGCCAGCTCACCAGGTGGACCCTCGGAACAGCCCCAGCATTTT.

This chain links TRBV30 with TRBJ1-2; 9 nucleotides match TRBD1. The CDR3 runs 13 residues. Germline loops: CDR1 GTSNPN, CDR2 SVGIG (reference sequence). Trimming at V came to 3 bases and at J to 6 bases, leaving 5 bases not matched to a gene. This CDR3 reads CAWRGTGKDGYTF. CDR3 DNA: TGTGCCTGGAGGGGGACAGGGAAGGATGGCTACACCTTC.

The sample holds one count of this clone. This chain links TRBV4-3 with TRBJ2-3; 13 bases line up with TRBD2. The germline CDR1 and CDR2 sequences are LGHNA and YSLEER. The CDR3 covers 17 residues. The V and J ends lost 0 bases and 4 bases, in that order; junction bases with no gene match: 4. For the CDR3, the DNA is TGCGCCAGCAGCCAAGAGTTACTAGCGGGGGGGGCAGATACGCAGTATTTT. Residues: CASSQELLAGGADTQYF.

This chain joins TRBV18 and TRBJ2-1, with TRBD2 identical over 11 bases. Germline loops: CDR1 KGHSH, CDR2 LQKENI. The ends lost 1 base at V and 5 bases at J; junction bases unmatched: 16. The CDR3 totals 20 residues. For the CDR3, the DNA is TGTGCCAGCTCACCACTGGGGACTAGCGGCCCCCATTGGGATAACAATGAGCAGTTCTTC. Translated: CASSPLGTSGPHWDNNEQFF.

The chain links TRBV11-2 to TRBJ2-3; TRBD2 might be the D (5 bases). Trimming shortened V by 1 base and J by 4 bases, and 12 bases separated the two germline ends. The CDR3 runs to 15 residues. Per germline, CDR1 SGHAT and CDR2 FQNNGV. CDR3 amino acids: CASSLAGFAADTQYF. DNA for the CDR3: TGTGCCAGCAGCTTAGCGGGGTTCGCGGCAGATACGCAGTATTTT. Based on the CDR3 plus reference TRBV11-2 and TRBJ2-3, the full variable domain is EAGVAQSPRYKIIEKRQSVAFWCNPISGHATLYWYQQILGQGPKLLIQFQNNGVVDDSQLPKDRFSAERLKGVDSTLKIQPAKLEDSAVYLCASSLAGFAADTQYFGPGTRLTVL.

This clone was seen just once. The chain links TRBV4-1 to TRBJ1-4; tentatively, D is TRBD1 (6 bases). Trimming shortened V by 0 bases and J by 0 bases, and 17 bases separated the two germline ends. Germline CDR1 MGHRA, CDR2 YSYEKL. The CDR3 is 19 amino acids. The CDR3 DNA follows: TGCGCCAGCAGCCAAGAGCGGGACATAGTTACCCCAACTAATGAAAAACTGTTTTTT. This encodes CASSQERDIVTPTNEKLFF.

The CDR3 loop reads CASSPARAPGGTEAFF. The CDR3 region has the DNA TGTGCCAGCAGCCCCGCGCGGGCACCAGGAGGGACTGAAGCTTTCTTT. The chain has TRBV7-8 and TRBJ1-1; unclear D gene. Germline V gene lookup returns CDR1 SGHVS and CDR2 FQNEAQ. Trimming removed 5 bases from V and 5 bases from J, with 21 bases in between. This CDR3 contains 16 residues.

J is TRBJ1-5 and V is TRBV19, with a weak D call TRBD1 (5 bases). This CDR3 has 14 amino acids. From germline, CDR1 is LNHDA and CDR2 SQIVND (reference sequence). Trimming removed 3 bases at V and 7 bases at J, with 13 bases between. The CDR3 region is CASSITGGGQPQHF. CDR3 DNA sequence: TGTGCCAGTAGTATTACCGGGGGAGGACAGCCCCAGCATTTT.

The V gene is TRBV7-2, the J gene TRBJ2-5, with D uncertain. Germline CDR1 and CDR2: SGHTA and FQGNSA. Trimming pared 5 bases from V and 2 bases from J, leaving 3 bases between. This CDR3 comprises 11 residues. The CDR3 is CASSAQETQYF. CDR3 in DNA: TGTGCCAGCAGCGCGCAAGAGACCCAGTACTTC. Drawing the rest from reference TRBV7-2 and TRBJ2-5, the complete variable domain is GAGVSQSPSNKVTEKGKDVELRCDPISGHTALYWYRQSLGQGLEFLIYFQGNSAPDKSGLPSDRFSAERTGGSVSTLTIQRTQQEDSAVYLCASSAQETQYFGPGTRLLVL.

The V and J genes are TRBV7-3 and TRBJ2-2, with D possibly matching TRBD2 (5 bases). Germline CDR1 SGHTA, CDR2 FQGTGA. CDR3 length: 15 amino acids. V was pared by 6 bases and J by 2 bases, with 13 bases between. CDR3 in amino acids: CASSPGGGNTGELFF. The CDR3 nucleotides read TGTGCCAGCAGTCCTGGAGGCGGTAACACCGGGGAGCTGTTTTTT.